These 22 T cell receptor beta chains share one sample of origin, sequenced in a study of prognosis after radiotherapy for stage I lung cancer. The study amplified the TCR beta CDR3 region from genomic DNA. This amplification was carried out by two rounds of multiplex PCR. Gene-specific TRBV and TRBJ primers were used in PCR round one. TCRdb processed the multiplex PCR reads anew with MiXCR; each CDR3 protein has one entry. The data contain 31,000 or so distinct CDR3 sequences, around 48% of them singletons. Sequences were derived from PBMCs, sampled before or after stereotactic body radiation therapy (not recorded which). The receptors here all came from a donor at least 50 years old with non-small cell lung cancer.

This clonotype occurred many times. The chain couples TRBV6-1 to TRBJ1-2, with 7 bases matching TRBD1. J was trimmed by 4 bases and V by 0 bases; bases with no gene match: 2. In germline, CDR1 is MNHNS, CDR2 SASEGT. The CDR3 contains 14 residues. CDR3: CASSEAYRGYGYTF. The DNA of the CDR3 is TGTGCCAGCAGTGAAGCTTACAGGGGCTATGGCTACACCTTC.

This clonotype occurred a few times. This could be a read error, since a much larger clone is one nucleotide away. The chain couples TRBV15 to TRBJ2-5, with 7 bases fitting TRBD2. J lost 4 bases, V lost 5 bases, and 13 bases had no gene match. The CDR3 is 16 residues long. Germline V gives CDR1 LNHNV, CDR2 YYDKDF (reference sequence). CDR3 DNA sequence: TGTGCCACCAGCCTGACTAGCTGGAGGGCCGTAGAGACCCAGTACTTC. It codes for CATSLTSWRAVETQYF.

Turning to this clonotype: One base separates it from a far larger clone, so it is likely a read error. The chain combines TRBV6-2 or TRBV6-3 with TRBJ2-5; maybe TRBD2 (5 bases). There are 15 residues in the CDR3. Trimming removed 6 bases from V and 1 base from J, with 15 bases in between. Looked up from germline, CDR1 is MNHEY and CDR2 is SVGEGT. The CDR3 nucleotides read TGTGCCAGCAGCGTCACAGAGGGCCCCCAAGAGACCCAGTACTTC. Encoded protein: CASSVTEGPQETQYF.

This clonotype came up many times. The V and J genes are TRBV10-3 and TRBJ2-1; 8 nucleotides agree with TRBD2. The trim removed 7 bases at V and 1 base at J, leaving 3 bases unmatched. The CDR3 covers 14 residues. The germline V gene encodes CDR1 ENHRY and CDR2 SYGVKD. CDR3 nucleotide sequence: TGTGCCATCAAGGCTAGCGGGTCCTACAATGAGCAGTTCTTC. The encoded protein is CAIKASGSYNEQFF.

As regards this clonotype: One end of the junction does not line up with germline, which may come from a read error. This sequence joins TRBV20-1 and TRBJ2-3; D not resolved. There are 13 residues in the CDR3. The germline CDR1 and CDR2 sequences are DFQATT and SNEGSKA (reference sequence). The CDR3 sequence is CSARGLITDTKYF. The CDR3 DNA sequence: TGCAGTGCTAGAGGACTCATAACAGATACGAAGTATTTT.

The chain is built from TRBV6-1 and TRBJ1-5, with D possibly TRBD1 on 6 matching bases. The ends were cut back, 4 bases at V and 0 bases at J, with 16 bases in the middle. CDR3 size: 17 residues. CDR1 and CDR2 (germline): MNHNS, SASEGT. The CDR3 loop reads CASSGGAGGASNQPQHF. CDR3 sequence (DNA): TGTGCCAGCAGTGGGGGTGCGGGGGGGGCTAGCAATCAGCCCCAGCATTTT.

This clonotype has at least ten counts. This chain joins TRBV9 and TRBJ1-1; no clear D. Looked up from germline, CDR1 is SGDLS and CDR2 is YYNGEE. This CDR3 has 13 amino acids. The V gene lost 0 bases and the J gene lost 9 bases, with 12 bases spanning the gap. CDR3: CASSVDSRKKAFF. The DNA for the CDR3 is TGTGCCAGCAGCGTAGACTCAAGAAAAAAAGCTTTCTTT. Looking up the rest from reference TRBV9 and TRBJ1-1 gives the full variable domain: DSGVTQTPKHLITATGQRVTLRCSPRSGDLSVYWYQQSLDQGLQFLIQYYNGEERAKGNILERFSAQQFPDLHSELNLSSLELGDSALYFCASSVDSRKKAFFGQGTRLTVV.

This clonotype has just one count. This chain joins TRBV11-2 and TRBJ2-7; D not certain. The germline V and J ends were trimmed by 2 bases and 6 bases, with 17 bases remaining between them. Germline-derived CDR1 and CDR2 are SGHAT and FQNNGV. The CDR3 has 15 amino acids. CDR3 DNA: TGTGCCAGCAGCTTATTGGACGGCAGTTTTGGCGAGCAGTACTTC. Its protein is CASSLLDGSFGEQYF.

The chain employs TRBV7-2 and TRBJ2-1; TRBD2 aligns across 12 bases. The CDR3 length is 15 residues. V lost 5 bases to trimming and J lost 7 bases; unmatched junction nucleotides: 6. In germline, CDR1 is SGHTA, CDR2 FQGNSA. Written as DNA, the CDR3 is TGTGCCAGCAGCCTAACTAGCGGGAGGCTGAATGAGCAGTTCTTC. Its protein is CASSLTSGRLNEQFF.

The V gene is TRBV7-3, the J gene TRBJ2-2; the match to TRBD1 covers 8 bases. Trimming at V came to 5 bases and at J to 3 bases, leaving 2 bases not matched to a gene. The CDR3 is 14 residues long. The germline gives CDR1 SGHTA, CDR2 FQGTGA. The CDR3 coding sequence is TGTGCCAGCAGCCAGGACAGGGACACCGGGGAGCTGTTTTTT. It codes for CASSQDRDTGELFF.

This clonotype was recorded at least ten times. The DNA of the CDR3 is TGTGCCGCCAGTACATTGGGCCAGCCCCAGCATTTT. Translation gives CAASTLGQPQHF. The J gene is TRBJ1-5, the V gene TRBV19; D is undetermined. V lost 11 bases, J lost 7 bases, and 15 bases lay in between. The CDR3 runs 12 residues. Germline V CDR1 and CDR2: LNHDA, SQIVND (reference sequence).

This clonotype was detected a few times. A read error may produce the germline difference seen at one junction end. Written as DNA, the CDR3 is TGTGCCAGCAGCCCTGGGAACACTGAAGATTTATTT. This codes for CASSPGNTEDLF. The chain uses TRBV7-6 and TRBJ1-1; D call uncertain. The CDR3 covers 12 residues. Per the germline V gene, CDR1 is SGHVS and CDR2 is FNYEAQ. The whole variable domain, filled in from reference TRBV7-6 and TRBJ1-1, reads GAGVSQSPRYKVTKRGQDVALRCDPISGHVSLYWYRQALGQGPEFLTYFNYEAQQDKSGLPNDRFSAERPEGSISTLTIQRTEQRDSAMYRCASSPGNTEDLFGQGTRLTVV.

On this clonotype: Only one base separates this from a far larger clonotype, so it likely reflects a read error. The rearrangement joins TRBV7-9 to TRBJ2-2; D not certain. The CDR3 loop spans 17 amino acids. Germline V gives CDR1 SEHNR, CDR2 FQNEAQ (reference sequence). V was clipped by 5 bases and J by 3 bases, with 19 bases between them. CDR3 coding DNA: TGTGCCAGCAGCCCCCTCTACGCGGTAGTAGACACCGGGGAGCTGTTTTTT. The encoded protein is CASSPLYAVVDTGELFF.

Sample share makes this clonotype medium-sized. The V call is TRBV20-1, the J call TRBJ2-3; D may be TRBD1 (6 bases). Germline V gene sequence: CDR1 DFQATT, CDR2 SNEGSKA (reference sequence). The CDR3 sequence is 15 residues long. V dropped 0 bases and J dropped 0 bases, with 10 bases sitting between them. The CDR3 sequence is CSARDHRASTDTQYF. CDR3 sequence (DNA): TGCAGTGCTAGAGATCACAGGGCTAGCACAGATACGCAGTATTTT.

Comment on this clonotype: This likely comes from a read error, as the CDR3 has no conserved phenylalanine or tryptophan at its end. The chain has TRBV6-5 and TRBJ1-1; D possibly corresponds to TRBD1 (5 bases). In germline, CDR1 is MNHEY, CDR2 SVGAGI. Trimming took off 6 bases at V and 1 base at J, with 18 bases between the two ends. The CDR3 consists of 16 residues. CDR3 protein: CASSYAGRGPNTEAFL. The CDR3 region has the DNA TGTGCCAGCAGCTACGCTGGTAGGGGACCGAACACTGAAGCTTTCCTT.

This clonotype came up a few times. The rearrangement joins TRBV30 to TRBJ1-1; D gene uncertain. CDR1 is GTSNPN, CDR2 SVGIG, per germline (reference sequence). This CDR3 has 12 residues. V was pared by 4 bases and J by 0 bases, with 6 bases between. The CDR3 DNA reads TGTGCCTGGAATGGGATGAACACTGAAGCTTTCTTT. It yields the protein CAWNGMNTEAFF.

V gene TRBV15 combines with J gene TRBJ1-6; D gene ambiguous. Germline loops: CDR1 LNHNV, CDR2 YYDKDF (reference sequence). V lost 4 bases, J lost 5 bases, and 3 bases lay in between. CDR3 length: 12 residues. CDR3 sequence: CATSTNNSPLHF. In DNA form, the CDR3 reads TGTGCCACCAGCACTAATAATTCACCCCTCCACTTT.

The chain recombines TRBV19 with TRBJ1-5; D may be TRBD1 (6 bases). The CDR3 runs 15 residues. With 1 base removed from V and 10 bases from J, the gap between germline ends came to 17 bases. CDR1 LNHDA and CDR2 SQIVND come from the germline V gene (reference sequence). CDR3 nucleotide sequence: TGTGCCAGTAGTATAGCCAGGGGCCTTAGTCATCCCCAGCATTTT. It yields the protein CASSIARGLSHPQHF.

The chain combines TRBV11-3 with TRBJ2-5; D is unclear. The CDR3 loop spans 12 amino acids. Germline CDR1 SGHNT, CDR2 YENEEA. V lost 2 bases and J lost 4, with 5 bases in between. The CDR3 spells CASSLYLETQYF. CDR3 nucleotides: TGTGCCAGCAGCTTATATCTAGAGACCCAGTACTTC.

This chain links TRBV7-2 with TRBJ2-3; possibly TRBD1 for D (5 bases). The CDR3 spans 15 residues. V lost 6 bases and J lost 2, with 15 bases in between. From germline, CDR1 is SGHTA and CDR2 FQGNSA. CDR3 bases: TGTGCCAGCAGTGAAGCCCGACAGCACACAGATACGCAGTATTTT. Amino acid sequence: CASSEARQHTDTQYF. Full variable domain (missing parts from reference TRBV7-2 and TRBJ2-3): GAGVSQSPSNKVTEKGKDVELRCDPISGHTALYWYRQSLGQGLEFLIYFQGNSAPDKSGLPSDRFSAERTGGSVSTLTIQRTQQEDSAVYLCASSEARQHTDTQYFGPGTRLTVL.

To note about this clonotype: A read error may account for a junction end that differs from germline. The V and J genes are TRBV7-2 and TRBJ2-2; D uncertain. The CDR3 runs 13 residues. Germline V CDR1 and CDR2: SGHTA, FQGNSA. The CDR3 reads CASTDPNTGELFF. CDR3 bases: TGTGCTAGCACGGATCCCAACACCGGGGAGCTGTTTTTT.

This clonotype was seen repeatedly, ten times or more. The V call is TRBV7-3, the J call TRBJ2-7, with 11 bases matching TRBD2. Germline V CDR1 and CDR2: SGHTA, FQGTGA. The V gene end was trimmed by 3 bases and the J gene end by 6 bases; junction bases not matched to a gene: 7. The CDR3 consists of 15 residues. The CDR3 spells CASSLTSGIWSEQYF. The DNA for the CDR3 is TGTGCCAGCAGCTTGACTAGCGGGATCTGGAGCGAGCAGTACTTC.